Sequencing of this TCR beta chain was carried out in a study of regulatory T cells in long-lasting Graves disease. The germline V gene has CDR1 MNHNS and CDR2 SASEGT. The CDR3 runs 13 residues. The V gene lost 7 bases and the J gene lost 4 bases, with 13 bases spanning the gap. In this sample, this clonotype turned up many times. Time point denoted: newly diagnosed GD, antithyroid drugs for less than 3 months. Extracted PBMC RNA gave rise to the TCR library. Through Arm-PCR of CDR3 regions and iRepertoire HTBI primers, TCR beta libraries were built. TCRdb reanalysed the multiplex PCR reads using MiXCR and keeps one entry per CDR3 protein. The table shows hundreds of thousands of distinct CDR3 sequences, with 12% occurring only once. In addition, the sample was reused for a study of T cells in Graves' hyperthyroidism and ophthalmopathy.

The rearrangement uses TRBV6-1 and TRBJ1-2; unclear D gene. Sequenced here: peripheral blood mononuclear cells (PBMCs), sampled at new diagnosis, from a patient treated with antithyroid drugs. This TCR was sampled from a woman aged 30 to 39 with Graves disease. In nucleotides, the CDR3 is TGTGCCAGCACCACGGGATCCGTCTATGGCTACACCTTC. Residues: CASTTGSVYGYTF.